These 5 T cell receptor beta chains were sequenced from one sample in a study of vaccination effects on CD4 cells after COVID-19. The protocol was immunoSEQ multiplex PCR, while the TCRdb copy is restricted to in-frame clones and leaves out a portion. The data hold 25,000 to 30,000 clones, with 73% observed a single time. Under the ViraFEST assay, PBMC were stimulated with viral peptide pools so that antigen-specific CD4+ T cells expanded. Sequencing was performed afterwards. Culture lasted under 13 days before CD4+ T cell isolation. Either the BNT162b2 or mRNA-1273 vaccine was given to participants in two doses. Which antigens these TCRs recognize remains unknown. This sample comprised CD4+ T cells from PBMCs cultured with HCoV-NL63 spike peptides, obtained after COVID-19 vaccination. Source of these receptors: a human donor who received a COVID-19 vaccine.

The chain couples TRBV4-1 to TRBJ1-5, with 9 positions matching TRBD1. V dropped 5 bases and J dropped 0; count of bases not matched to a gene: 5. Looked up from germline, CDR1 is MGHRA and CDR2 is YSYEKL. The CDR3 has 16 amino acids. CDR3 sequence: CASSWTGEYSNQPQHF. In nucleotides, the CDR3 is TGCGCCAGCAGCTGGACAGGGGAATATAGCAATCAGCCCCAGCATTTT.

As for this clone: Additional DNA sequences in this sample encode the identical CDR3. The chain has TRBV10-3 and TRBJ2-1, with D hard to call. Germline loops: CDR1 ENHRY, CDR2 SYGVKD. The CDR3 runs 15 residues. V lost 7 bases and J 4 bases, leaving 17 bases between the germline ends. As DNA, the CDR3 is TGTGCCATCATGCCCTCAGGCGGCGGTTACAATGAGCAGTTCTTC. It translates to CAIMPSGGGYNEQFF.

This sequence joins TRBV20-1 and TRBJ2-7; D unclear. Germline CDR1 is DFQATT and CDR2 is SNEGSKA (reference sequence). This CDR3 comprises 11 residues. The ends were cut back, 2 bases at V and 5 bases at J, with 7 bases in the middle. For the CDR3, the DNA is TGCAGTGCTAGATCAGGCCACGAGCAGTACTTC. It encodes CSARSGHEQYF.

The sample holds one count of this clone. The V call is TRBV5-1, the J call TRBJ2-5; possible D gene TRBD2, 5 bases. CDR1 is SGHRS, CDR2 YFSETQ, per germline. The CDR3 spans 13 residues. Trimming cost V 6 bases and J 4 bases, with 13 bases left between them. The CDR3 protein is CASTTGITETQYF. Written as DNA, the CDR3 is TGCGCCAGCACCACGGGGATCACAGAGACCCAGTACTTC.

This clone is medium-sized in the sample. The chain is built from TRBV21-1 and TRBJ2-6; the table's D call, TRBD1, has no DNA check behind it. TRBV21-1 is annotated as a pseudogene. CDR3 size: 16 residues. The CDR3 region is CATSENRFSGANVLTF. The CDR3 coding sequence is TGTGCCACCTCAGAGAACAGGTTTAGTGGGGCCAACGTCCTGACTTTC.